The source of this T cell receptor beta chain is a study of shared clonotypes between healthy human individuals. Background on the study: Donors, aged 18 to 49, were two women and three men. Every donor yielded three CD4 naive, three CD4 memory, two CD8 naive and one CD8 memory plate.

Replicate PCRs for sorted subsets used approximately 220 ng DNA; this equaled about 30,000 T cell genomes. Repertoires were generated with immunoSEQ multiplex PCR, while TCRdb's copy carries only in-frame clones and drops some. The repertoire holds about 2 million clones, with roughly 96% as singletons. Sequenced input: naive CD4+ T cells sorted from blood. The subset here: CD45RA+ positively selected. The receptor comes from a man aged 18 to 29 in good health.

Written as DNA, the CDR3 is TGCGCCAGCAGCCAAGAGTATTTATCTTCAGGACTGGATGGCTCCTACACCTTC. Translation gives CASSQEYLSSGLDGSYTF. The chain is built from TRBV4-3 and TRBJ1-2; D not certain. V was pared by 0 bases and J by 10 bases, with 27 bases between. Germline lookup yields CDR1 LGHNA and CDR2 YSLEER. CDR3 size: 18 residues.